This record covers a single T cell receptor beta chain. There is no known antigen for this receptor. One base away there is no much larger clone; base qualities are not given. This sample stems from a study of cytomegalovirus exposure and HLA in healthy donors (dated by TCRdb to about 2017). Regarding the study in general: In an earlier analysis of fewer than 750 of the donors, around 290 Gb of sequence data and 117 million unique TCR beta sequences from roughly 190 million T cells were reported. Roughly 300 gigabases of sequencing data and 70 million to 100 million unique TCR sequences made up an early release that covered nearly 650 HLA-typed donors. Among the roughly 400 genotyped donors, approximately 82% belonged to the genetic ancestry cluster associated with self-reported Caucasian donors. The study aimed to test whether signatures of past pathogen exposure could be identified by cataloging public T cell receptors. The study used immunosequencing to profile the T cell repertoires of several hundred subjects and linked those repertoires to cytomegalovirus serostatus. Besides the first cohort of hundreds of subjects, a separate validation cohort made up of roughly 130 different subjects was used. To predict cytomegalovirus infection status, the study combined high-throughput TCR immunosequencing, statistical association of individual TCRs with disease status, and machine learning. In a later analysis, previously published TCR beta repertoires from 550 to 750 donors were re-analyzed and high-resolution HLA genotyping was added so that TCR occurrence patterns could be studied. Rather than using new phenotypic data, the later analysis identified candidate immune exposures from TCR beta sequences and from how often those sequences occurred across donors. An earlier analysis of approximately 580 of the donors used high-throughput TCR beta sequencing to judge whether each TCR beta V gene segment behaved as functional or pseudogenic. Donor age, sex, ethnicity and CMV serostatus were collected together with the repertoire data. Genome-wide SNP genotypes for about 65% of the roughly 700 donors were used in a later genetic analysis, which treated that subset as a discovery cohort. Every discovery cohort repertoire had been produced on one sequencing platform. HLA typing included class I and class II loci at four-digit resolution. The number of donors typed differed by locus, with 629-630 for A, B, C, DRB1 and DQB1, more than 500 for DQA1, 606 for DPA1, and some 440 for DPB1. Roughly 5 DR-DQ haplotypes were treated as single units for association and clustering because of strong linkage in the cohort. Among around 400 genotyped donors of the cohort, an average of about 240,000 unique TCR beta nucleotide sequences were sequenced per donor, about a sixth of them non-productive.

The cohort comprised 670 or so healthy bone marrow donors. Cohort members were all nominally healthy when sampled, although unrecorded immune exposures were likely present. The donor tested CMV seronegative and was one of the 352 seronegative cohort members. A peripheral blood sample was collected from each donor, and TCR beta sequencing was performed on peripheral blood mononuclear cells. The Qiagen DNeasy Blood Extraction Kit was used to extract genomic DNA from the blood cell samples. Library preparation employed the immunoSEQ multiplex PCR assay. The multiplex PCR relied on a mix of 60 forward primers for TCR Vbeta segments and 13 reverse primers for TCR Jbeta segments. The CDR3 region of rearranged TCR beta genes was amplified from genomic DNA with a multiplex PCR assay. On the Illumina HiSeq System, the amplified TCR beta libraries were sequenced as 87-base-pair reads. For the original study's pipeline: Across the 500 to 700 repertoires, a later analysis counted some 80 million unique TCR beta chains, approximately 12 million of which were shared by at least two donors. Raw reads were error-corrected and collapsed into unique sequences by a nearest-neighbor algorithm in which closely related sequences were merged to remove PCR and sequencing errors. Alignment of CDR3 sequences to IMGT reference sequences was used to assign V, D and J gene segments. For a sequence to be retained, at least a six-nucleotide match to both a V gene segment and a J gene segment was required. Rearrangements were classified as productive when the CDR3 lacked stop codons and remained in frame with V and J, and all other rearrangements were classified as non-productive. CDR3 was defined by IMGT convention, running from the second conserved V-encoded cysteine to the conserved J-encoded phenylalanine. Sequences without an unambiguous match to a single V gene segment were excluded from the earlier analysis of about 630 of the donors. In an earlier analysis of several hundred of the donors, V segments were called functional above 56.7% productive rearrangements and were called segregating when the between-donor standard deviation exceeded 5%. A statistical classification framework was built for diagnosing cytomegalovirus status from the catalog of TCR beta chain sequences. V and J gene assignment, in a later analysis, came from comparing TCR nucleotide sequences with IMGT/GENE-DB human TR gene sequences. In a later analysis, CDR3 sequences and most-parsimonious VDJ recombination scenarios were assigned using the TCRdist pipeline. A later analysis defined each TCR beta chain by its CDR3 amino acid sequence plus V-gene family, and excluded reads lacking a unique V-gene family. In a later analysis, around 600 highly shared, low-generation-probability nucleotide sequences were removed to address suspected cross-contamination and a sequencing artifact. For each public chain, a later analysis derived a clonal expansion index from normalized ranks of inferred template counts within each repertoire. A later analysis computed generation probabilities with a VDJ recombination model fitted to out-of-frame rearrangements, and checked the results against IGoR. A later analysis scored TCR-TCR, TCR-HLA and TCR-CMV co-occurrence with hypergeometric tests, applying a repertoire-size bias correction to TCR pairs. A later analysis estimated false discovery rates by permuting HLA or CMV assignments 20 times. In a later analysis, co-occurring TCRs were grouped with DBSCAN, and TCRdist sequence similarity was added when clustering was performed within HLA-allele-positive subsets. Co-occurrence clustering excluded repertoires with fewer than 30,000 or more than 120,000 public chains, plus five with anomalous nucleotide sharing. TCRdb provides this immuneACCESS table in a form limited to in-frame rearrangements. Some clones are lacking; in checked studies, under half of them reflect an unresolved V gene, and why the rest are absent is not known. The D gene and trimming were derived from the DNA, and the V and J assignments and clone size from that table. The sample profile shows around 180,000 clones; about 88% of them were found once. Together, the top ten hold 1.5% to 2% of the sample.

Study-wide findings and limitations: This cohort had only TCR beta chains sequenced, and the lack of alpha or paired-chain data limited which features could be detected. In a later analysis, several top co-occurrence clusters were reported to appear linked to parvovirus B19, influenza, CMV and Epstein-Barr virus. A further reported finding was that TCR beta sequences accurately predicted the HLA-A and HLA-B alleles for most subjects in the first cohort. Because some donors lacked HLA typing at each locus, the association tests relied only on the typed subset. Roughly uniform sequencing depth across donors was assumed in presence/absence analyses, although this assumption may not hold. Immune exposure information for the cohort was limited to CMV serostatus. Broadly in line with IMGT annotations, most TCR beta V segments showed up in productive rearrangements about 87% or about 30% of the time in an earlier analysis of a few hundred of the donors. Assigning TCR associations to individual alleles was difficult when HLA alleles, especially DR and DQ, strongly co-occurred. Most TCR sequences were seen in very few donors, while some public TCRs were found in many individuals. In a later analysis, the rate of TCR association differed among HLA loci, with DRB1 alleles having the most associated TCRs and HLA-C alleles having the fewest. V-gene and J-gene trimming of TCR beta chains was associated with a missense DCLRE1C variant in a later genetic analysis, and the association was replicated in an independent cohort. It was suggested by the authors that the approach could potentially be generalized to other disease states and immunological phenotypes. A later genetic analysis reported fewer N-insertions in productive TCRs among donors in an Asian-associated ancestry cluster than the roughly 720-donor mean. According to a later analysis, most CMV-associated TCR beta chains appeared to be HLA-restricted, and the HLA associations seemed to be driven largely by CMV exposure. A later analysis found that HLA-associated TCR beta chains were more clonally expanded and had lower generation probabilities than equally common non-associated chains. A cluster of highly shared sequence variants was judged likely to be a technical artifact of the sequencing pipeline. Correlated functional status among segregating V segments might reflect linkage disequilibrium, but an unknown experimental factor could not be ruled out. In vitro tests confirmed that three of the cytomegalovirus-associated TCR beta chains recognize cytomegalovirus antigens. A total of about 150 TCR beta chains were listed by the study as associated with cytomegalovirus. At a false discovery rate of 0.05, a later analysis linked under 20,000 TCR beta sequences to specific HLA alleles. The classifier was reported to diagnose cytomegalovirus status with high specificity and sensitivity in both the original and validation cohorts. The earlier analysis of 587 of the donors excluded 15 to 20 rarely observed V segments, including chromosome 9 orphons, because counts were too low. Some IMGT-functional V segments, including TRBV6-2 and TRBV6-3, could not be distinguished by the 87-base-pair reads and were therefore excluded.

The junction shows trimming of 4 bases on V and 4 bases on J, and the gene matches do not reach 6 bases of it. The CDR3 sequence holds 15 residues, the cysteine and phenylalanine included. Kept here is only the CDR3 DNA, which spans 45 bases and is read in frame from base 1. The CDR1 and CDR2 encoded by the germline V gene are SGHDT and YYEEEE. This TCR was sampled from a woman aged 18-29 years in good health and CMV-seronegative. The chain employs TRBV5-6 and TRBJ1-5; TRBD1 matches 9 bases in the middle. What was sequenced was PBMCs. The nucleotide sequence reads TGTGCCAGCAGCCGAGGGACAGGGTATAATCAGCCCCAGCATTTT. This is translated as CASSRGTGYNQPQHF.